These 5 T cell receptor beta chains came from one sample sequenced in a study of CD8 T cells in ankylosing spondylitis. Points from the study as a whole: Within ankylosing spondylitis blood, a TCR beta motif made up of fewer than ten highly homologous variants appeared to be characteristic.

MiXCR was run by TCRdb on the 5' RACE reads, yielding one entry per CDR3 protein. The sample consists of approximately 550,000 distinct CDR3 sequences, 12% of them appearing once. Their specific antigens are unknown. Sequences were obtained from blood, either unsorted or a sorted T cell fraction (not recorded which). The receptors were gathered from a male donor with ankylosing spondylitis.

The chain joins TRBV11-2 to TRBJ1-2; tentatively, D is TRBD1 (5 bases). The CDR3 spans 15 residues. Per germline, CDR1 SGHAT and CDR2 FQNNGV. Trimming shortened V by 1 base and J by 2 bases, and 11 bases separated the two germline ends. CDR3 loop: CASSLVRQPNYGYTF. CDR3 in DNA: TGTGCCAGCAGCTTAGTGCGACAGCCCAACTATGGCTACACCTTC.

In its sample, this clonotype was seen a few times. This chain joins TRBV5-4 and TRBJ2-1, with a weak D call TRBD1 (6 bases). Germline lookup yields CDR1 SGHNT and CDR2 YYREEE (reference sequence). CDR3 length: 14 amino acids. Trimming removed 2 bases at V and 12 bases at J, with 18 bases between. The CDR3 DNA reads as TGTGCCAGCAGCTTTGAGGGGGTTCCTGGTTCGCAGTTCTTC. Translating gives CASSFEGVPGSQFF. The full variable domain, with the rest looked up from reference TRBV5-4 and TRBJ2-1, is ETGVTQSPTHLIKTRGQQVTLRCSSQSGHNTVSWYQQALGQGPQFIFQYYREEENGRGNFPPRFSGLQFPNYSSELNVNALELDDSALYLCASSFEGVPGSQFFGPGTRLTVL.

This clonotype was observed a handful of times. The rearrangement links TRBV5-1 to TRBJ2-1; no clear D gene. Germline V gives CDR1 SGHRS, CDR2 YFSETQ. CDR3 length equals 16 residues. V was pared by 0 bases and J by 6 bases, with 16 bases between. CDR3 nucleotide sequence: TGCGCCAGCAGCTTGGATCCCCCCGGAGTCGGCAATGAGCAGTTCTTC. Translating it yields CASSLDPPGVGNEQFF.

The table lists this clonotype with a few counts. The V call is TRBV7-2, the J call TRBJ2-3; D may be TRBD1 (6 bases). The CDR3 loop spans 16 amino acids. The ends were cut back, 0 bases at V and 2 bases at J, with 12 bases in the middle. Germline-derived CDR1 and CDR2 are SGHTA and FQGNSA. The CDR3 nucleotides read TGTGCCAGCAGCTTAGCCTTGACAGGACCCACAGATACGCAGTATTTT. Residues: CASSLALTGPTDTQYF.

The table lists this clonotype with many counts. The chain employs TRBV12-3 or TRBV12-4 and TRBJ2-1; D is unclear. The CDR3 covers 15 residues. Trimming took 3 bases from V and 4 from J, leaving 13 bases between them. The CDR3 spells CASSFYGAVYNEQFF. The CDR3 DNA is TGTGCCAGCAGTTTTTACGGAGCAGTGTACAATGAGCAGTTCTTC.